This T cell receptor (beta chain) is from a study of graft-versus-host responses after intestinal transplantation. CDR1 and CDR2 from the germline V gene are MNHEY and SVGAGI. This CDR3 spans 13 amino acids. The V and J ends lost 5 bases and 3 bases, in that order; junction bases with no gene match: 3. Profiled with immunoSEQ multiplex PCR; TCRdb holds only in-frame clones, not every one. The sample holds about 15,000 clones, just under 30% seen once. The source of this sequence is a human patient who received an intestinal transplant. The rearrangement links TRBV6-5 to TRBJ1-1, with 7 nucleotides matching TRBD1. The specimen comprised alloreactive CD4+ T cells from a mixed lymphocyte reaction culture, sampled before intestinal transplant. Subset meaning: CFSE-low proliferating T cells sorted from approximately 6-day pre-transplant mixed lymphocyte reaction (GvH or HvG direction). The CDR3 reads CASSRQGYTEAFF. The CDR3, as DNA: TGTGCCAGCAGTAGACAGGGTTACACTGAAGCTTTCTTT.